This T cell receptor (beta chain) was sequenced for a study of blood T cells in healthy people across ages. In the study overall: About one barcoded beta molecule per two T cells came from capture by template switching.

Many counts were recorded for this clonotype. Its antigen is not identified. Regarding the study as a whole: A greater number of naive CD4+ cells and higher diversity distinguished long-lived donors from aged donors. Samples with more naive T cells showed higher observed beta diversity.

Together with a sample-barcoded 5' primer, a J-beta primer mix was included in a second PCR lasting about 7 to 11 cycles. Every cDNA molecule bore a tag from a template-switch adaptor containing 12 random nucleotides. A single record per CDR3 protein comes from TCRdb applying MiXCR to the 5' RACE reads. This sample has fewer than 700,000 distinct CDR3 sequences, with around 48% found just once. This CDR3 region has 14 residues. Per germline, CDR1 MNHNY and CDR2 SVGAGI (reference sequence). V was pared by 5 bases and J by 4 bases, with 14 bases between. Material: blood. V gene TRBV6-6 combines with J gene TRBJ1-1; the D is unclear. This sequence was found in a man older than 75 in good health. CDR3 nucleotides: TGTGCCAGCAGTCCAGCGGAGGAGGGCACTGAAGCTTTCTTT. Translating gives CASSPAEEGTEAFF.